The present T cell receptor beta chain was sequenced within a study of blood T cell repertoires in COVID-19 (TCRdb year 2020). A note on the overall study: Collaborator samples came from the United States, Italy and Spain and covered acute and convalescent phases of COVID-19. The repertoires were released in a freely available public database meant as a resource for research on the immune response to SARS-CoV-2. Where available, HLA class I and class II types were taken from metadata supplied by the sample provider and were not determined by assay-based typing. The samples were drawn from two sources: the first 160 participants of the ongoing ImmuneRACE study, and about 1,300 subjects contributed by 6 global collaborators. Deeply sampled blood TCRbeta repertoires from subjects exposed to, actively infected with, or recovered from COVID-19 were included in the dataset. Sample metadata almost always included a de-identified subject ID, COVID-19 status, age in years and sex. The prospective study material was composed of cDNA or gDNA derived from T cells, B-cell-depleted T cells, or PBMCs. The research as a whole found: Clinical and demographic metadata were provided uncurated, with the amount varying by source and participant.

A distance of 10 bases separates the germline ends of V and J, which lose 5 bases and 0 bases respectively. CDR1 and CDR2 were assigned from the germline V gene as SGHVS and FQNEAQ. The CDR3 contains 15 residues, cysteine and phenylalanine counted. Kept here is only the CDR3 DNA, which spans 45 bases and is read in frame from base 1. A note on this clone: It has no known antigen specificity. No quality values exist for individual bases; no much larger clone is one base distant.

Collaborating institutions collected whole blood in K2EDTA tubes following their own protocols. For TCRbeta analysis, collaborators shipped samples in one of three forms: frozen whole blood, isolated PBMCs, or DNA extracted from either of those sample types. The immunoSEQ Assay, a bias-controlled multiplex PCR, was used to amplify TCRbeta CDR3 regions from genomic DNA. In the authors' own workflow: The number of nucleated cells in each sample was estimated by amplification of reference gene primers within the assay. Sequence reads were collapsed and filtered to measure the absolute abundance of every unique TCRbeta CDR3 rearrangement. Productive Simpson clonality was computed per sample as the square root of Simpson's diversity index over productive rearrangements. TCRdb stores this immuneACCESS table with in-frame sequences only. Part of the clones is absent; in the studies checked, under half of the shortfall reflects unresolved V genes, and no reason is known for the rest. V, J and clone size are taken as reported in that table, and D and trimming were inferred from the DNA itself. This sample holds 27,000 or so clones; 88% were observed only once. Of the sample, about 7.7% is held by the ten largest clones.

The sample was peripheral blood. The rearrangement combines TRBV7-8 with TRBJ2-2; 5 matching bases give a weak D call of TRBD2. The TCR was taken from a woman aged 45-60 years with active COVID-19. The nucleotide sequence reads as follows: TGTGCCAGCAGCCAAGACTATCCGAACACCGGGGAGCTGTTTTTT. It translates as CASSQDYPNTGELFF.